Detailed here is one T cell receptor (beta chain). The antigen remains unidentified. This specimen comes from a study of beta chain features in type 1 diabetes. The study, taken as a whole, reports: Type 1 diabetes patients had moderately but significantly shorter TCRB CDR3s in all four CD4+ subsets.

The whole isolated RNA underwent reverse transcription, so sequencing captured expressed TCRB transcripts. Measured with immunoSEQ multiplex PCR; TCRdb has only the in-frame clones, and not every one. The sample shows approximately 41,000 clones, 66% of them seen only once. Germline lookup yields CDR1 SGHRS and CDR2 YFSETQ. With V trimmed by 4 bases and J by 7 bases, 10 bases remained unmatched. The length of the CDR3 is 15 residues. What was sequenced was Tregs from blood. The receptor's source is a man aged 30-40 years with type 1 diabetes. Some clones in this sample may be carry-over from other donors' samples. The chain is built from TRBV5-1 and TRBJ2-2; 7 bases map to TRBD1. The CDR3 nucleotides read TGCGCCAGCAGCGAACAGACAGGGATAGGCGGGGAGCTGTTTTTT. It is translated as CASSEQTGIGGELFF.